The 28 T cell receptor beta chains presented below share a single source sample, sequenced in a study of cytomegalovirus exposure and HLA in healthy donors. In the PCR, 60 Vbeta and 13 Jbeta primers were used. Assay used: immunoSEQ multiplex PCR; TCRdb lists only in-frame clones, some missing. This sample carries 200,000 to 250,000 clones, around 76% of them seen once, and the ten largest clones take 4.5% to 6%. Sample: PBMCs. The receptors were sampled from a woman aged 40 to 50 in good health and CMV-seropositive.

The genes are TRBV30 and TRBJ1-1; tentative D call: TRBD1 (5 bases). Trimming removed 6 bases from V and 4 bases from J, with 21 bases in between. The CDR3 loop spans 15 amino acids. Germline CDR1 is GTSNPN and CDR2 is SVGIG (reference sequence). The CDR3 coding sequence is TGTGCCTGCGACCCTATGGGGGGGGTCCGCACTGAAGCTTTCTTT. The encoded protein is CACDPMGGVRTEAFF.

The chain employs TRBV27 and TRBJ2-1; 9 nucleotides match TRBD2. This CDR3 is built from 13 residues. V shed 6 bases and J 7 bases; nucleotides not matched to a gene: 4. Per germline, CDR1 MNHEY and CDR2 SMNVEV (reference sequence). For the CDR3, the DNA is TGTGCCAGCAGGGCTAGCGGGGCTAATGAGCAGTTCTTC. Translating gives CASRASGANEQFF.

The rearrangement joins TRBV5-8 to TRBJ1-5, with D tentatively TRBD1 (5 bases). Germline V gene sequence: CDR1 SGHTS, CDR2 YDEGEE. The CDR3 length is 13 residues. V was cut by 5 bases and J by 6 bases, with 12 bases left in between. The DNA for the CDR3 is TGTGCCAGCAGTCCGGGACTAATTCAGCCCCAGCATTTT. Translating it yields CASSPGLIQPQHF.

V gene TRBV20-1 combines with J gene TRBJ2-5; possibly TRBD1 for D (5 bases). Between the trimmed V and J ends, which lost 6 bases and 4 bases, there was a span of 9 bases. CDR1 DFQATT and CDR2 SNEGSKA come from the germline V gene (reference sequence). The CDR3 loop spans 11 amino acids. Here the CDR3 DNA reads TGCAGTGCCAGGGTTTTAGAGACCCAGTACTTC. Translation: CSARVLETQYF.

The chain carries TRBV12-5 and TRBJ2-7; 9 bases agree with TRBD2. This CDR3 is 15 amino acids long. The V gene end was trimmed by 7 bases and the J gene end by 4 bases; junction bases not matched to a gene: 11. CDR1 LGHNT and CDR2 FRNRAP come from the germline V gene. The CDR3 loop reads CASVLWGGGAYEQYF. The DNA of the CDR3 is TGTGCTAGTGTCCTTTGGGGCGGGGGGGCTTACGAGCAGTACTTC.

This chain joins TRBV5-1 and TRBJ2-5; 8 bases fit TRBD2. The J call may be mistaken, given a closer DNA end match to TRBJ2-7. This CDR3 has 14 amino acids. In germline, CDR1 is SGHRS, CDR2 YFSETQ. CDR3 sequence (DNA): TGCGCCAGCTCAAAGGGGACTAGTAACCACGAGCAGTACTTC. Amino acid sequence: CASSKGTSNHEQYF.

This chain connects TRBV29-1 to TRBJ1-1; weak D call: TRBD1 (5 bases). The ends were cut back, 2 bases at V and 10 bases at J, with 8 bases in the middle. Germline V gene sequence: CDR1 SQVTM, CDR2 ANQGSEA. This CDR3 is built from 10 residues. The chain's CDR3 is CSVEWGVAFF. CDR3 nucleotide sequence: TGCAGCGTTGAATGGGGGGTAGCTTTCTTT.

The genes are TRBV10-3 and TRBJ2-1; D might be TRBD1 (6 bases). The CDR3 loop spans 12 amino acids. V was pared by 10 bases and J by 5 bases, with 12 bases between. Germline loops: CDR1 ENHRY, CDR2 SYGVKD. CDR3 in amino acids: CATHREHNEQFF. The CDR3 nucleotides are TGTGCCACCCACAGGGAGCACAATGAGCAGTTCTTC.

A few counts support this clone. The rearrangement uses TRBV19 and TRBJ2-1; 10 bases are a match to TRBD2. This CDR3 comprises 18 residues. The germline V gene has CDR1 LNHDA and CDR2 SQIVND (reference sequence). Losses at the gene ends were 4 bases for V and 4 bases for J; bases not matched to a gene: 13. The DNA of the CDR3 is TGTGCCAGTAGTAGTCCCGGGTCGCTAGCGGGAGCTTACAATGAGCAGTTCTTC. Protein sequence: CASSSPGSLAGAYNEQFF.

This chain connects TRBV30 to TRBJ1-4; a weak D match, TRBD1 (5 bases). From germline, CDR1 is GTSNPN and CDR2 SVGIG (reference sequence). Trimming took off 2 bases at V and 5 bases at J, with 15 bases between the two ends. The CDR3 contains 15 residues. CDR3 region: CAWSPTDTLNEKLFF. CDR3 nucleotide sequence: TGTGCCTGGAGTCCCACGGACACGTTGAATGAAAAACTGTTTTTT.

The chain has TRBV11-2 and TRBJ2-2; tentatively, D is TRBD2 (6 bases). In germline, CDR1 is SGHAT, CDR2 FQNNGV. The CDR3 spans 14 residues. The germline V and J ends were trimmed by 4 bases and 7 bases, with 13 bases remaining between them. The CDR3 DNA reads as TGTGCCAGCAGCTCCGCGGGGCAAGTCGGGGAGCTGTTTTTT. This translates into CASSSAGQVGELFF.

This clone was seen only once. V gene TRBV7-9 combines with J gene TRBJ1-2; D is perhaps TRBD1 (5 bases). The CDR3 sequence is 14 residues long. V was trimmed by 3 bases and J by 4 bases, leaving 12 bases between them. Germline CDR1 SEHNR, CDR2 FQNEAQ (reference sequence). CDR3 coding DNA: TGTGCCAGCAGCTTTACGACAGCAACCTATGGCTACACCTTC. Translating it yields CASSFTTATYGYTF.

The V and J genes are TRBV7-2 and TRBJ2-5; TRBD2 aligns across 8 bases. The germline V gene has CDR1 SGHTA and CDR2 FQGNSA. V was pared by 9 bases and J by 4 bases, with 19 bases of the junction left unmatched. This CDR3 region has 17 residues. The CDR3 nucleotides are TGTGCCAGTGACTTGTTGGGACTAGGGGCTGGGTCAGAGACCCAGTACTTC. It codes for CASDLLGLGAGSETQYF.

This clone has more than one count but fewer than ten. V usage is TRBV19 and J usage is TRBJ2-1, with 7 bases identical to TRBD2. The CDR3 totals 15 residues. Trimming cost V 5 bases and J 0 bases; bases outside gene matches: 4. Germline values: CDR1 LNHDA, CDR2 SQIVND (reference sequence). CDR3 bases: TGTGCCAGTAGTCGGCGGGAGAGCTCCTACAATGAGCAGTTCTTC. This codes for CASSRRESSYNEQFF.

For this clone: At one of its ends the junction is not consistent with the germline gene, which may arise from a read error. The rearrangement links TRBV7-9 to TRBJ2-7; D call uncertain. The CDR3 is 12 residues long. Looked up from germline, CDR1 is SEHNR and CDR2 is FQNEAQ (reference sequence). The chain's CDR3 is CSSSSVTYEQYF. As DNA, the CDR3 is TGTTCCAGCAGCTCGGTCACCTACGAGCAGTACTTC.

The V call is TRBV18, the J call TRBJ1-2, with a weak D call TRBD1 (6 bases). Per germline, CDR1 KGHSH and CDR2 LQKENI. The CDR3 has 14 residues. V lost 2 bases and J 2 bases, leaving 9 bases between the germline ends. This chain's CDR3 is CASSPGQLNYGYTF. CDR3 coding DNA: TGTGCCAGCTCACCAGGACAGCTAAACTATGGCTACACCTTC.

The V and J genes are TRBV5-1 and TRBJ1-1; D is unresolved. V was cut by 4 bases and J by 4 bases, with 17 bases left in between. The CDR3 totals 15 residues. Germline CDR1 SGHRS, CDR2 YFSETQ. For the CDR3, the DNA is TGCGCCAGCAGCCCGAACGGGGTTGAGATCACTGAAGCTTTCTTT. This gives the protein CASSPNGVEITEAFF.

The chain is built from TRBV6-1 and TRBJ2-7; tentatively, D is TRBD1 (5 bases). CDR1 MNHNS and CDR2 SASEGT come from the germline V gene. The CDR3 runs 15 residues. The V end lost 3 bases, the J end lost 0 bases, and 12 bases lay between the germline ends. The DNA of the CDR3 is TGTGCCAGCAGTGACGCAGGGCAAATCTCCTACGAGCAGTACTTC. It is translated as CASSDAGQISYEQYF.

V usage is TRBV9 and J usage is TRBJ1-1, with D unresolved. Trimming shortened V by 4 bases and J by 4 bases, and 14 bases separated the two germline ends. This CDR3 spans 14 amino acids. The germline CDR1 and CDR2 sequences are SGDLS and YYNGEE. CDR3 in amino acids: CASSPGGLGTEAFF. CDR3 DNA sequence: TGTGCCAGCAGCCCGGGAGGGTTGGGCACTGAAGCTTTCTTT.

This chain uses TRBV5-1 with TRBJ2-1; 9 positions agree with TRBD2. In germline, CDR1 is SGHRS, CDR2 YFSETQ. CDR3 size: 17 residues. J lost 4 bases, V lost 0 bases, and 8 bases had no gene match. This CDR3 is CASSLAASGNGYNEQFF. In nucleotides, the CDR3 is TGCGCCAGCAGCTTGGCAGCTAGCGGGAACGGTTACAATGAGCAGTTCTTC.

V gene TRBV21-1 combines with J gene TRBJ2-1; TRBD2 is the table's D call, not checked against the DNA. TRBV21-1 is deemed a pseudogene. The CDR3 runs to 17 residues. The DNA for the CDR3 is TGTGCCAGCAGCAAAGGTTCTAGCGGGAGGAATTACAATGAGCAGTTCTTC. Its translation: CASSKGSSGRNYNEQFF.

This chain uses TRBV19 with TRBJ2-7, with 9 bases identical to TRBD1. The CDR3 covers 15 residues. V shed 5 bases, J shed 5 bases, and the junction held 10 bases outside the gene matches. The V gene's germline CDR1 is LNHDA and CDR2 SQIVND (reference sequence). The CDR3 sequence is CASSVTGQGTDEQYF. In nucleotides, the CDR3 is TGTGCCAGTAGTGTGACCGGACAGGGGACCGACGAGCAGTACTTC.

The V call is TRBV9, the J call TRBJ2-2; TRBD2 aligns across 14 bases. The ends lost 3 bases at V and 4 bases at J; junction bases unmatched: 17. CDR1 and CDR2 (germline): SGDLS, YYNGEE. This CDR3 comprises 21 residues. This CDR3 is CASSAKNPTSGGAGGTGELFF. The CDR3 nucleotides read TGTGCCAGCAGCGCAAAGAACCCGACTAGCGGGGGGGCAGGAGGCACCGGGGAGCTGTTTTTT. Together with reference TRBV9 and TRBJ2-2, the CDR3 gives the full variable domain: DSGVTQTPKHLITATGQRVTLRCSPRSGDLSVYWYQQSLDQGLQFLIQYYNGEERAKGNILERFSAQQFPDLHSELNLSSLELGDSALYFCASSAKNPTSGGAGGTGELFFGEGSRLTVL.

The V and J genes are TRBV7-2 and TRBJ1-2; 9 nucleotides line up with TRBD1. The CDR3 sequence is 13 residues long. Looked up from germline, CDR1 is SGHTA and CDR2 is FQGNSA. The J segment lost 4 bases and the V segment lost 5 bases, leaving 2 bases of the junction unmatched. CDR3: CASSMGQGYGYTF. CDR3 bases: TGTGCCAGCAGCATGGGACAGGGCTATGGCTACACCTTC.

In the case of this clone: The sample has other DNA sequences that encode this CDR3 too. The rearrangement joins TRBV9 to TRBJ1-1; 7 bases fit TRBD1. V shed 0 bases and J 0 bases; nucleotides not matched to a gene: 2. Germline CDR1 is SGDLS and CDR2 is YYNGEE. The CDR3 loop spans 15 amino acids. CDR3 residues: CASSVEGALNTEAFF. In DNA form, the CDR3 reads TGTGCCAGCAGCGTAGAGGGGGCCTTGAACACTGAAGCTTTCTTT.

V gene TRBV7-9 combines with J gene TRBJ1-5, with D possibly matching TRBD1 (5 bases). In germline, CDR1 is SEHNR, CDR2 FQNEAQ (reference sequence). Trimming pared 4 bases from V and 6 bases from J, leaving 13 bases between. The CDR3 loop spans 14 amino acids. This CDR3 is CASSWAIDSQPQHF. CDR3 nucleotide sequence: TGTGCCAGCAGCTGGGCGATAGACAGTCAGCCCCAGCATTTT.

This clone has only one observation. This chain links TRBV5-6 with TRBJ2-6; tentatively, D is TRBD1 (5 bases). Germline V gives CDR1 SGHDT, CDR2 YYEEEE. V was trimmed by 4 bases and J by 9 bases, leaving 11 bases between them. The CDR3 spans 13 residues. Here the CDR3 reads CASSRDSHNVLTF. DNA for the CDR3: TGTGCCAGCAGCCGTGACAGCCACAACGTCCTGACTTTC.

The V call is TRBV18, the J call TRBJ1-6; weak D call: TRBD1 (5 bases). Between the trimmed V and J ends, which lost 4 bases and 8 bases, there was a span of 12 bases. The CDR3 spans 14 residues. CDR1 and CDR2 (germline): KGHSH, LQKENI. In nucleotides, the CDR3 is TGTGCCAGCTCACAAGGGGCGAAGGATTCACCCCTCCACTTT. Encoded protein: CASSQGAKDSPLHF.